This TCR beta chain is from a study of PD-L1 blockade in urothelial cancer. This CDR3 is built from 15 residues. Germline V gene data show CDR1 as SGHAT and CDR2 as FQNNGV. Trimming left V 1 base short and J 0 bases short, with 8 bases between. General observations from the study: Lower than median blood TCR clonality before treatment predicted better survival.

This clone was counted a few times. Its target is unknown. TCR analog templates of synthetic origin were spiked into each PCR. The assay was immunoSEQ multiplex PCR, and TCRdb's table has in-frame clones only and misses some. The sample has tens of thousands of clones, approximately 88% seen once. The origin of this receptor is a man between 70 and 80 years old with urothelial cancer. Sample: PBMCs, taken around atezolizumab (anti-PD-L1) treatment. V usage is TRBV11-2 and J usage is TRBJ2-3, with D possibly matching TRBD2 (5 bases). Here the CDR3 reads CASSLVAGSTDTQYF. The CDR3 DNA is TGTGCCAGCAGCTTAGTGGCGGGCAGCACAGATACGCAGTATTTT.